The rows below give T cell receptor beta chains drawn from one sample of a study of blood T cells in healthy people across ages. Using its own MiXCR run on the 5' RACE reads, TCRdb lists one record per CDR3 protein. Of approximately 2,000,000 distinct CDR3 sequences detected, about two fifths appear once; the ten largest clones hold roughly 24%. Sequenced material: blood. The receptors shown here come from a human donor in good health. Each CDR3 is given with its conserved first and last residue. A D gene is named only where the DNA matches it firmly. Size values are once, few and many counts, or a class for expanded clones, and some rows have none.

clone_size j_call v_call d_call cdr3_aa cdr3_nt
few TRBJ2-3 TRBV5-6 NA CASSPWSGADTQYF TGTGCCAGCAGCCCATGGTCGGGGGCTGATACGCAGTATTTT
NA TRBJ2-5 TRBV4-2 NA CASSQEGTTGETQYF TGTGCCAGCAGCCAAGAGGGGACAACTGGGGAGACCCAGTACTTC
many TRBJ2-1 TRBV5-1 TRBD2 CASSLEAGDDNEQFF TGCGCCAGCAGCTTGGAAGCGGGGGATGACAATGAGCAGTTCTTC
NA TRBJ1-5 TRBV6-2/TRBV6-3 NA CASSYPRRGNQPQHF TGTGCCAGCAGTTACCCTAGAAGGGGCAATCAGCCCCAGCATTTT
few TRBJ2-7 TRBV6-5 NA CASSLGVTGSYEQYF TGTGCCAGCAGTCTAGGGGTTACGGGATCCTACGAGCAGTACTTC
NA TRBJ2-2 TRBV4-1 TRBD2 CASSQAATSGGAGELFF TGCGCCAGCAGCCAAGCAGCGACTAGCGGGGGGGCCGGGGAGCTGTTTTTT
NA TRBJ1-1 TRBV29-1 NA CSVPIPWGSEAFF TGCAGCGTTCCTATACCATGGGGCTCTGAAGCTTTCTTT
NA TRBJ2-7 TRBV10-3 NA CAISDQGSAEQYF TGTGCCATCAGTGACCAGGGGTCGGCCGAGCAGTACTTC
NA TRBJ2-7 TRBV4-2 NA CASSHTSASSYEQYF TGTGCCAGCAGCCACACAAGCGCCTCCTCCTACGAGCAGTACTTC
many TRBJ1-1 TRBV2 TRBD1 CASSPDRDTEAFF TGTGCCAGCAGCCCGGACAGGGATACTGAAGCTTTCTTT
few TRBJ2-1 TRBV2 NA CASSEGVGEQFF TGTGCCAGCAGTGAAGGCGTGGGTGAGCAGTTCTTC
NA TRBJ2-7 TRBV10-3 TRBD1 CAISARTGQVTTYEQYF TGTGCCATCAGTGCTAGGACGGGACAGGTTACCACCTACGAGCAGTACTTC
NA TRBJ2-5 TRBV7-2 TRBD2 CASSLEAGHETQYF TGTGCCAGCAGCTTGGAAGCGGGGCATGAGACCCAGTACTTC
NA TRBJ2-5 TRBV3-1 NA CASSQVRLYYQETQYF TGTGCCAGCAGCCAAGTCCGGTTGTACTACCAAGAGACCCAGTACTTC
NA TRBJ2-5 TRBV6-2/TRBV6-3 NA CASSYGTGAAETQYF TGTGCCAGCAGTTACGGTACAGGCGCGGCGGAGACCCAGTACTTC
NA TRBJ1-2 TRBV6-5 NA CASSYRDGRYGYTF TGTGCCAGCAGTTACCGGGACGGTCGCTATGGCTACACCTTC
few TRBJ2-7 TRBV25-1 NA CASSEWSDTYEQYF TGTGCCAGCAGTGAATGGAGTGATACCTACGAGCAGTACTTC
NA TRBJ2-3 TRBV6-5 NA CASSCSTPTDTQYF TGTGCCAGCAGTTGCTCGACCCCCACAGATACGCAGTATTTT
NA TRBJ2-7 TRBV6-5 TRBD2 CASGMLAGGLNEQYF TGTGCCAGCGGAATGTTAGCGGGGGGTCTGAACGAGCAGTACTTC
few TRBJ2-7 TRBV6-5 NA CASSDPGDYEQYF TGTGCCAGCAGTGATCCCGGTGACTACGAGCAGTACTTC
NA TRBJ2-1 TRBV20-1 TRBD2 CSARGPSGVSEQFF TGCAGTGCTCGGGGGCCTAGCGGGGTAAGCGAGCAGTTCTTC
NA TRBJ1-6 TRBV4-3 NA CASSQRDGDYNSPLHF TGCGCCAGCAGCCAACGCGACGGGGACTATAATTCACCCCTCCACTTT
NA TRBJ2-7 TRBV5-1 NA CASSQGQTSLREQYF TGCGCCAGCAGTCAAGGACAGACTTCGCTGAGGGAGCAGTACTTC
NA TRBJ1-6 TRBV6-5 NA CASSRAGNSPLHF TGTGCCAGCAGCAGGGCGGGTAATTCACCCCTCCACTTT
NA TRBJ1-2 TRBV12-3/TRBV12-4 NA CASSPMGGRTGYTF TGTGCCAGCAGCCCGATGGGGGGTCGGACGGGCTACACCTTC
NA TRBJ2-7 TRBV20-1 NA CSVRDGGRGYEQYF TGCAGTGTTAGAGATGGGGGTAGGGGCTACGAGCAGTACTTC
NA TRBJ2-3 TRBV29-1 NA CSVTGRRTDTQYF TGCAGCGTCACAGGGAGGAGGACAGATACGCAGTATTTT
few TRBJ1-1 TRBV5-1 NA CASSSSRQAPTEAFF TGCGCCAGCAGCTCTTCCCGACAGGCCCCCACTGAAGCTTTCTTT
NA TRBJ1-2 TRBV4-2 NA CASSQEGGTPYTF TGTGCCAGCAGCCAAGAGGGGGGCACTCCCTACACCTTC
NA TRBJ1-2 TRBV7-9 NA CASNLGGFHTF TGTGCCAGCAACTTAGGAGGGTTCCACACCTTC
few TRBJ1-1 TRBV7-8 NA CASSSVVGGTEAFF TGTGCCAGCAGCTCCGTGGTCGGGGGCACTGAAGCTTTCTTT
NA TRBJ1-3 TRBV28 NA CASTPAWGSPGNTIYF TGTGCCAGCACCCCAGCGTGGGGGTCACCTGGAAACACCATATATTTT
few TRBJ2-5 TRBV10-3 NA CAISEQGKQETQYF TGTGCCATCAGTGAGCAGGGGAAACAAGAGACCCAGTACTTC
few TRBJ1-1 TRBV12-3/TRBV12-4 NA CASTLDTYGTEAFF TGTGCCAGCACCCTGGACACGTATGGGACTGAAGCTTTCTTT
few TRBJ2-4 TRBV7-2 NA CASSLDPGAGNIQYF TGTGCCAGCAGCTTAGACCCAGGGGCAGGAAACATTCAGTACTTC
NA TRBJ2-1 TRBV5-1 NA CASSPEGGRPNEQFF TGCGCCAGCAGCCCGGAGGGGGGGCGGCCCAATGAGCAGTTCTTC
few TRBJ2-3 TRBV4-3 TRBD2 CASSRAGVTDTQYF TGCGCCAGCAGCCGAGCGGGGGTTACAGATACGCAGTATTTT
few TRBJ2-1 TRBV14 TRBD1 CASSHGPRDRGQDEQFF TGTGCCAGCAGCCACGGCCCCCGGGACAGGGGGCAGGATGAGCAGTTCTTC
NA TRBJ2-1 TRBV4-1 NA CASSQGNDGTHYNEQFF TGCGCCAGCAGCCAAGGTAACGACGGGACCCATTATAATGAGCAGTTCTTC
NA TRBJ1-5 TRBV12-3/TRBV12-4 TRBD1 CASSFGQVGQPQHF TGTGCCAGCAGCTTCGGACAGGTTGGTCAGCCCCAGCATTTT
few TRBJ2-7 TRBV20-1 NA CSVAWVGVTTEQYF TGCAGTGTAGCTTGGGTTGGGGTAACCACCGAGCAGTACTTC
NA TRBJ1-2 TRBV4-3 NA CASSQEAGLGYGCTF TGCGCCAGCAGCCAAGAAGCCGGGTTGGGGTATGGCTGCACCTTC
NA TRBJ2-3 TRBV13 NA CASSRALRGGTDTQYF TGTGCCAGCAGCCGGGCCCTACGGGGAGGAACAGATACGCAGTATTTT
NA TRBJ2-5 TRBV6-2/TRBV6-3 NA CASSYRPGAGDETQYF TGTGCCAGCAGTTATAGGCCTGGGGCCGGAGATGAGACCCAGTACTTC
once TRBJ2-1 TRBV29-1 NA CSVQDLGEQFF TGCAGCGTGCAGGATCTGGGTGAGCAGTTCTTC